This TCR beta chain was obtained from a study of immune heterogeneity within non-small cell lung tumors. Template material comprised bulk tumor genomic DNA at approximately 540 ng per sample. Several far-apart biopsies were taken per primary tumor during surgery. Those enrolled were patients newly diagnosed with untreated non-small cell lung cancer and undergoing curative surgery. This CDR3 spans 14 amino acids. Per germline, CDR1 SEHNR and CDR2 FQNEAQ (reference sequence). Trimming stripped 2 bases from V and 5 bases from J, with 11 bases between. The TCR beta CDR3 region underwent multiplex PCR amplification with 32 V and 13 J primers. TCRdb recomputed calls from the multiplex PCR reads with MiXCR, one row per CDR3 protein. The sample shows a few thousand distinct CDR3 sequences, around 20% of them seen only once.

V is TRBV7-9 and J is TRBJ2-3; D not resolved. The clonotype was recovered from a man aged 40-49 years with non-small cell lung cancer. The sample consisted of lung tumor tissue. As DNA, the CDR3 is TGTGCCAGCAGCTTACCCCCCGCTGGAGATACGCAGTATTTT. Its translation: CASSLPPAGDTQYF. The full variable domain, completed using reference TRBV7-9 and TRBJ2-3, is DTGVSQNPRHKITKRGQNVTFRCDPISEHNRLYWYRQTLGQGPEFLTYFQNEAQLEKSRLLSDRFSAERPKGSFSTLEIQRTEQGDSAMYLCASSLPPAGDTQYFGPGTRLTVL.